This TCR beta chain originates from a study of CD8 T cells in ankylosing spondylitis. Study results and caveats: A CD8+ phenotype characterized the disease-linked clones, which were relatively rare in peripheral blood. Reported data indicate significant enrichment of disease-linked clones within matched ankylosing spondylitis synovial fluid. Among TCR beta sequences, a motif of roughly 8 highly homologous variants appeared characteristic of ankylosing spondylitis blood. Certain motif variants had earlier been reported in reactive arthritis synovial fluid and blood.

TCRdb used MiXCR to reprocess the 5' RACE reads, holding one entry per CDR3 protein. The sample consists of about 750,000 distinct CDR3 sequences, around 20% of them appearing once. The V end lost 5 bases, the J end lost 7 bases, and 22 bases lay between the germline ends. The CDR3 runs to 15 residues. Germline CDR1 DFQATT, CDR2 SNEGSKA (reference sequence). As to this clonotype: Its specificity is unknown.

Sequencing input: blood, either unsorted or a sorted T cell fraction (not recorded which). The V gene is TRBV20-1, the J gene TRBJ2-3, with D perhaps TRBD2 (5 bases). This sequence was found in a male donor with ankylosing spondylitis. Here the CDR3 reads CSAGLAIPPTHTQYF. The DNA for the CDR3 is TGCAGTGCTGGATTAGCGATTCCCCCAACCCATACGCAGTATTTT.